This T cell receptor (beta chain) was obtained from a study of cytomegalovirus exposure and HLA in healthy donors. Overall study results and limits: What a later analysis reportedly showed was that an Asian-associated ancestry cluster had fewer N-insertions than the roughly 700-donor mean.

The V end lost 11 bases, the J end lost 7 bases, and 18 bases lay between the germline ends. CDR3 length: 12 residues. Per the germline V gene, CDR1 is SNHLY and CDR2 is FYNNEI. Turning to this clone: Its antigen is undetermined.

The PCR made use of 60 Vbeta and 13 Jbeta primers. Clones were read by immunoSEQ multiplex PCR, and TCRdb kept only the in-frame ones, dropping some. The table records 95,000 to 150,000 clones, over 60% of them present only once. The V call is TRBV2, the J call TRBJ2-7, with D tentatively TRBD2 (5 bases). The receptor was isolated from a woman aged 40-49 years in good health and CMV-seropositive. Sequenced: PBMCs. The CDR3 nucleotides are TGTGCCTCAAGGACTGACGTAGGGGAGCAGTACTTC. Encoded protein: CASRTDVGEQYF.